Sequencing of this T cell receptor beta chain was carried out in a study of a mutant IDH1 vaccine in newly diagnosed glioma. V was trimmed by 1 base and J by 0 bases, leaving 14 bases between them. From germline, CDR1 is LNHNV and CDR2 YYDKDF (reference sequence). This CDR3 has 17 amino acids. Measured with immunoSEQ multiplex PCR; TCRdb has only the in-frame clones, and not every one. Of fewer than 70,000 clones listed, more than 85% are singletons. Time point indicated: week 35, safety follow-up. With topical imiquimod, each dose of the vaccine consisted of 300 ug of mutant IDH1 20-mer peptide. Across weeks 1, 3, 5, 7, 11, 15, 19 and 23, patients received a vaccination each time, eight in all. Comments on this clone: The antigen is not known.

The sample consisted of PBMCs, taken from a glioma patient whose treatment included an IDH1 peptide vaccine. This rearrangement joins TRBV15 to TRBJ2-3; D remains unclear. The sequence was collected from a man aged 30 to 39 with glioma. The CDR3 coding sequence is TGTGCCACCAGCAGAGGAGGTTCAGTGGCCAGCACAGATACGCAGTATTTT. Its protein product is CATSRGGSVASTDTQYF. Variable domain in full (rest from reference TRBV15 and TRBJ2-3): DAMVIQNPRYQVTQFGKPVTLSCSQTLNHNVMYWYQQKSSQAPKLLFHYYDKDFNNEADTPDNFQSRRPNTSFCFLDIRSPGLGDTAMYLCATSRGGSVASTDTQYFGPGTRLTVL.